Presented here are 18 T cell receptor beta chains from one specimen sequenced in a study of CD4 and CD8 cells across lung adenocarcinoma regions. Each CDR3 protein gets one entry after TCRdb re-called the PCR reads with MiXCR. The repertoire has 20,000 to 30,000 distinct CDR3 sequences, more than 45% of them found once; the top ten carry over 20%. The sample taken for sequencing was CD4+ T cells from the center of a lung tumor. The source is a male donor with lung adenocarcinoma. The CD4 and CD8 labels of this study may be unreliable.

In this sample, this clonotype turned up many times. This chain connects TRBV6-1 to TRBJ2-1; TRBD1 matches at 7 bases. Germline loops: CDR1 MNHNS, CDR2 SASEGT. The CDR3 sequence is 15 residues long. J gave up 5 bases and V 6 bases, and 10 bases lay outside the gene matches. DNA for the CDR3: TGTGCCAGCAGGACCCACTTGGGACAGAACAATGAGCAGTTCTTC. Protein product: CASRTHLGQNNEQFF.

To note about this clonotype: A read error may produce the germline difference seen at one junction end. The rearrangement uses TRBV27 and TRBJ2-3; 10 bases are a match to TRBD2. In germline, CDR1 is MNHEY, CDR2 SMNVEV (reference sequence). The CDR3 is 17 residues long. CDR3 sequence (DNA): TGTGCCAGCAGCCGAACTAGCGGGACCCTGTGCTCCAATACGCAGTTTTTC. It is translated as CASSRTSGTLCSNTQFF.

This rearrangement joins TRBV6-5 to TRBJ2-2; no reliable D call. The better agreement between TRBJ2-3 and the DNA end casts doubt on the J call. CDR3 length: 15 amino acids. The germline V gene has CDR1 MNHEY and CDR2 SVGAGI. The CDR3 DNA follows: TGTGCCAGCAGACTCCAGTCTGGAAGTACCGAGGCGCAGTATTTT. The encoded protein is CASRLQSGSTEAQYF.

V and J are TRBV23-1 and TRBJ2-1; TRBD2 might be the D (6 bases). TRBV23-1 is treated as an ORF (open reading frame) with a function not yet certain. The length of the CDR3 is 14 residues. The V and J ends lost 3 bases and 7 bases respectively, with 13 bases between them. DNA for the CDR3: TGCGCCAGCAGTCATCGACAAGGGAGGAATGAGCAGTTCTTC. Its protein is CASSHRQGRNEQFF.

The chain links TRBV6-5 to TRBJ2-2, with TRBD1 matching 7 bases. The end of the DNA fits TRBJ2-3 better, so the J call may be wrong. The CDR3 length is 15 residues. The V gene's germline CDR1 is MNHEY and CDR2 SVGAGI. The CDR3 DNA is TGTGCCAGCAGACTCCAGTCTGTAATTACAGGGGCGCAGTATTTT. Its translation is CASRLQSVITGAQYF.

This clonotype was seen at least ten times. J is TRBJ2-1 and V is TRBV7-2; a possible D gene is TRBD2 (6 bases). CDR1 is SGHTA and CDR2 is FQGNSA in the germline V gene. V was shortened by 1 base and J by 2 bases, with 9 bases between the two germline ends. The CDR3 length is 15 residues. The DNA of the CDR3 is TGTGCCAGCAGCTTAGACGGGAGTCCCTACAATGAGCAGTTCTTC. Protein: CASSLDGSPYNEQFF.

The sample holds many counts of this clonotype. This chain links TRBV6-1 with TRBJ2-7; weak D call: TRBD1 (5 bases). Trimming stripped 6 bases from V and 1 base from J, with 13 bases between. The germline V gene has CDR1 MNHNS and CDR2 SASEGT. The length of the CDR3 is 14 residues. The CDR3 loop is CASRARQTSYEQYF. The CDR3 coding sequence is TGTGCCAGCAGGGCAAGACAGACTTCCTACGAGCAGTACTTC.

The CDR3 loop is CASSLAIGARRETQYF. CDR3 bases: TGCGCCAGCAGCTTGGCCATTGGGGCCCGGAGGGAGACCCAGTACTTC. The rearrangement joins TRBV5-1 to TRBJ2-5; either TRBD1 or TRBD2 may fit D (5 bases each). Trimming shortened V by 0 bases and J by 5 bases, and 17 bases separated the two germline ends. From germline, CDR1 is SGHRS and CDR2 YFSETQ. CDR3 length: 16 amino acids.

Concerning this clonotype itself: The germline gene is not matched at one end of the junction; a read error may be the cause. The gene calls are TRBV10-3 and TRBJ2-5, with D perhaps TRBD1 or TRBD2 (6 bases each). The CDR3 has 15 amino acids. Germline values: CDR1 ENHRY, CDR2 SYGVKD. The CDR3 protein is CAGGIGGRGQETQYF. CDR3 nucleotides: TGTGCCGGGGGGATTGGGGGCCGGGGCCAAGAGACGCAGTACTTC.

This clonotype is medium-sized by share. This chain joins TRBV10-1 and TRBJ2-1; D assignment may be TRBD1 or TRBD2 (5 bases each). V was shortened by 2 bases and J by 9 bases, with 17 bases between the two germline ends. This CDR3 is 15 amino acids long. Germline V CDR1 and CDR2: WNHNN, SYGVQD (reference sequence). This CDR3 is CASSEQRGTAGEQFF. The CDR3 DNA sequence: TGCGCCAGCAGTGAGCAACGAGGGACGGCGGGTGAGCAGTTCTTC.

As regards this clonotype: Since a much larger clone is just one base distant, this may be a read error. This CDR3 is CVSSSETDTQYF. As DNA, the CDR3 is TGTGTCAGCAGTTCTGAAACAGATACGCAGTATTTT. V gene TRBV6-5 combines with J gene TRBJ2-3; no definite D call. The CDR3 spans 12 residues. CDR1 MNHEY and CDR2 SVGAGI come from the germline V gene.

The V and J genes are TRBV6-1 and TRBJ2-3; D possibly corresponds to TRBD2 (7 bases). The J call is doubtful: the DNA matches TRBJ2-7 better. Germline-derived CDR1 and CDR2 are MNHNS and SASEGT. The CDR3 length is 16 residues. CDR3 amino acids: CASRGEGGDGTDTQYF. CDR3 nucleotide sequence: TGTGCCAGCAGGGGTGAGGGGGGGGATGGCACAGATACGCAGTACTTC.

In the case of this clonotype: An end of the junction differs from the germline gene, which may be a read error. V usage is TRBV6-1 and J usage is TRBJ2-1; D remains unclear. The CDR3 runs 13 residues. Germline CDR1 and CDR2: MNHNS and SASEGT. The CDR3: CASSGATSDEQFF. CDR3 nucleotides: TGTGCCAGCAGTGGAGCGACCAGCGATGAGCAGTTTTTT.

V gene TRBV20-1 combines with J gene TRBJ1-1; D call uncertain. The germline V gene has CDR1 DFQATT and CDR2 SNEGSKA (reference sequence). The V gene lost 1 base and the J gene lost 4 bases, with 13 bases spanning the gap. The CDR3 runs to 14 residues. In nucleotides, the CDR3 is TGCAGTGCTAGAGCGGGGAATGCGGCCACTGAAGCTTTCTTT. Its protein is CSARAGNAATEAFF.

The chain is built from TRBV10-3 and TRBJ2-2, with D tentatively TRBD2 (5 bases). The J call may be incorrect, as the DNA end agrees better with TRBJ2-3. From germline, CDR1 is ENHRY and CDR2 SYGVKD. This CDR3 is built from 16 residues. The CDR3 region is CAISESRAGRTGAQYF. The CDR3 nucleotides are TGTGCCATCAGTGAGTCCCGGGCTGGTCGCACCGGGGCGCAGTATTTT.

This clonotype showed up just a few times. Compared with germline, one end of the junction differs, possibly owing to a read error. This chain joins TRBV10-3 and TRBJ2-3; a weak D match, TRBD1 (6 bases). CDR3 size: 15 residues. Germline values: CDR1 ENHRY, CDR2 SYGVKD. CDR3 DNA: TGTGCTGGGGGTATTGGGGGCCGGGACCAAGATACGCAGTACTTT. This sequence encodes CAGGIGGRDQDTQYF.

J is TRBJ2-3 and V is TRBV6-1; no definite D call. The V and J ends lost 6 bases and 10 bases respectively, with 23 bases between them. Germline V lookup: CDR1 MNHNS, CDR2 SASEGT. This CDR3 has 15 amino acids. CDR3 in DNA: TGTGCCAGCAGCCTCCAGGCCGTAAGCACAGAGGCGCAGTATTTT. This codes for CASSLQAVSTEAQYF.

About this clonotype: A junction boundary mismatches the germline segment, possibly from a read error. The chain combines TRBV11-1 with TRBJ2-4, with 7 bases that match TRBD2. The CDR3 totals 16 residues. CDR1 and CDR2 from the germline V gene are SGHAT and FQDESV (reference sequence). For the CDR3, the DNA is TGTGCCAGCAGCTTAGCGAGGGCGGGAGCCAAAGATACTCAGTACTTT. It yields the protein CASSLARAGAKDTQYF.